What follows are 2 T cell receptor beta chains derived from one specimen sequenced in a study of T cells in Graves' hyperthyroidism and ophthalmopathy. Authors of the study amplified TCR beta CDR3 regions from RNA transcripts. Carried out on the TCR CDR3, a first-round RT-PCR used the HTBI primer set. TCRdb processed the multiplex PCR reads anew with MiXCR; each CDR3 protein has one entry. Here the sample spans hundreds of thousands of distinct CDR3 sequences, roughly 21% being singletons. Sequenced sample: blood. These receptors all come from a man in his forties with Graves' ophthalmopathy.

A few counts support this clonotype. The chain links TRBV20-1 to TRBJ1-1, with D possibly TRBD1 on 5 matching bases. CDR3 size: 16 residues. Trimming removed 1 base at V and 6 bases at J, with 21 bases between. Germline loops: CDR1 DFQATT, CDR2 SNEGSKA (reference sequence). The chain's CDR3 is CSARVAGRALSPEAFF. The CDR3 DNA reads as TGCAGTGCTAGAGTGGCGGGGCGAGCTTTAAGCCCTGAAGCTTTCTTT.

Only a few counts were recorded for this clonotype. The chain links TRBV7-2 to TRBJ2-2; TRBD2 matches at 9 bases. Per the germline V gene, CDR1 is SGHTA and CDR2 is FQGNSA. V gave up 1 base and J gave up 0 bases; unmatched junction bases: 9. This CDR3 has 19 amino acids. The CDR3: CASSLGSTRLAANTGELFF. The CDR3 DNA sequence: TGTGCCAGCAGCTTAGGATCGACCCGACTAGCGGCGAACACCGGGGAGCTGTTTTTT.